Each of the 21 T cell receptor beta chains below was sequenced from the same sample in a study of shared clonotypes between healthy human individuals. Assay used: immunoSEQ multiplex PCR; TCRdb lists only in-frame clones, some missing. The sample consists of a few million clones, roughly 92% of them appearing once. Sample: naive CD4+ T cells from PBMCs. As for subset: CD45RA+ positively selected. These TCRs come from a young man in good health. Some clones in this sample may be carry-over from other donors' samples.

This chain joins TRBV6-5 and TRBJ1-1; D uncertain. V shed 2 bases and J shed 1 base, with 11 bases lying between them. Germline V CDR1 and CDR2: MNHEY, SVGAGI. The length of the CDR3 is 15 residues. In DNA form, the CDR3 reads TGTGCCAGCAGTTACGAAGGGATGAGGAACACTGAAGCTTTCTTT. Translated, it gives CASSYEGMRNTEAFF.

V usage is TRBV30 and J usage is TRBJ1-1; TRBD1 matches at 11 bases. V trimming: 1 base; J trimming: 7 bases; junction bases outside the gene matches: 14. The CDR3 consists of 17 residues. In germline, CDR1 is GTSNPN, CDR2 SVGIG (reference sequence). CDR3 DNA: TGTGCCTGGAGTGGCCCCCGGACAGGGGGCTACAGAAATGAAGCTTTCTTT. As protein: CAWSGPRTGGYRNEAFF.

The chain is built from TRBV7-2 and TRBJ1-2; no definite D call. Trimming shortened V by 5 bases and J by 3 bases, and 4 bases separated the two germline ends. Germline CDR1 SGHTA, CDR2 FQGNSA. The CDR3 loop spans 11 amino acids. The CDR3 loop reads CASSPHYGYTF. DNA of the CDR3: TGTGCCAGCAGCCCCCACTATGGCTACACCTTC. Based on the CDR3 plus reference TRBV7-2 and TRBJ1-2, the full variable domain is GAGVSQSPSNKVTEKGKDVELRCDPISGHTALYWYRQSLGQGLEFLIYFQGNSAPDKSGLPSDRFSAERTGGSVSTLTIQRTQQEDSAVYLCASSPHYGYTFGSGTRLTVV.

A remark on this clone: An end of the junction does not agree with germline; a read error may underlie this. The V and J genes are TRBV28 and TRBJ1-2; D gene ambiguous. The CDR3 is 12 residues long. Germline assignment: CDR1 MDHEN and CDR2 SYDVKM. This CDR3 is CASSLLQYGHTF. DNA of the CDR3: TGTGCCAGCAGTTTATTGCAGTATGGCCACACCTTC.

V gene TRBV19 combines with J gene TRBJ2-7; 7 bases line up with TRBD1. Losses at the gene ends were 4 bases for V and 5 bases for J; bases not matched to a gene: 5. This CDR3 has 13 amino acids. In germline, CDR1 is LNHDA, CDR2 SQIVND (reference sequence). CDR3 sequence reads: CASSRQGSDEQYF. For the CDR3, the DNA is TGTGCCAGTAGTAGACAGGGTTCCGACGAGCAGTACTTC.

The CDR3, as DNA: TGTGCCATCGGAGGCTATGGCTACACCTTC. Its protein product is CAIGGYGYTF. The chain combines TRBV28 with TRBJ1-2; D gene ambiguous. The CDR3 extends over 10 amino acids. V dropped 10 bases and J dropped 4 bases, with 7 bases sitting between them. The germline CDR1 and CDR2 sequences are MDHEN and SYDVKM.

The chain combines TRBV28 with TRBJ2-5; D remains unclear. This CDR3 region has 13 residues. The V end lost 7 bases, the J end lost 3 bases, and 12 bases lay between the germline ends. The germline CDR1 and CDR2 sequences are MDHEN and SYDVKM. CDR3 amino acids: CASMELPEETQYF. The CDR3 nucleotides read TGTGCCAGCATGGAACTCCCGGAAGAGACCCAGTACTTC.

V usage is TRBV7-2 and J usage is TRBJ2-1, with TRBD1 identical over 8 bases. Germline-derived CDR1 and CDR2 are SGHTA and FQGNSA. With V trimmed by 7 bases and J by 3 bases, 8 bases remained unmatched. CDR3 length: 15 residues. CDR3 coding DNA: TGTGCCAGCACTCTAGGGACAGGTTACTACAATGAGCAGTTCTTC. Translated: CASTLGTGYYNEQFF.

V usage is TRBV28 and J usage is TRBJ1-2; perhaps TRBD1 as D (5 bases). Per the germline V gene, CDR1 is MDHEN and CDR2 is SYDVKM. V dropped 8 bases and J dropped 2 bases, with 18 bases sitting between them. The CDR3 runs to 15 residues. CDR3 DNA: TGTGCCAGCTCTCCCCAAGGGGCCGTCAACTATGGCTACACCTTC. It is translated as CASSPQGAVNYGYTF.

V usage is TRBV7-9 and J usage is TRBJ2-3; D not resolved. From germline, CDR1 is SEHNR and CDR2 FQNEAQ (reference sequence). The CDR3 covers 12 residues. Trimming shortened V by 3 bases and J by 6 bases, and 7 bases separated the two germline ends. CDR3 bases: TGTGCCAGCAGCTTTTCCGTGGATACGCAGTATTTT. This sequence encodes CASSFSVDTQYF.

This chain connects TRBV28 to TRBJ2-3, with 7 bases identical to TRBD2. The trim removed 3 bases at V and 1 base at J, leaving 7 bases unmatched. The CDR3 contains 16 residues. Germline assignment: CDR1 MDHEN and CDR2 SYDVKM. The CDR3 sequence is CASSLAGAAGTDTQYF. The CDR3 DNA reads TGTGCCAGCAGTTTGGCGGGAGCAGCAGGCACAGATACGCAGTATTTT.

J is TRBJ1-1 and V is TRBV21-1; the table's TRBD1 call for D was not verified on the DNA. TRBV21-1 is a recognized pseudogene. CDR3 length: 15 residues. The CDR3 DNA sequence: TGTGCCAGCAGCAAAGCGGCAGGGGGCGAAACTGAAGCTTTCTTT. Translated: CASSKAAGGETEAFF.

In this sample, this clone turned up a few times. The chain joins TRBV30 to TRBJ1-1; 7 bases are shared with TRBD1. This CDR3 region has 12 residues. Unmatched junction bases numbered 7, after V lost 1 base and J lost 11 bases. Germline V gene sequence: CDR1 GTSNPN, CDR2 SVGIG (reference sequence). Here the CDR3 reads CAWSAVAGGAFF. As DNA, the CDR3 is TGTGCCTGGAGTGCCGTGGCAGGGGGGGCTTTCTTT.

The chain links TRBV7-8 to TRBJ1-1; D unresolved. V lost 5 bases, J lost 1 base, and 8 bases lay in between. From germline, CDR1 is SGHVS and CDR2 FQNEAQ. The CDR3 loop spans 13 amino acids. The CDR3 spells CASSPTANTEAFF. Written as DNA, the CDR3 is TGTGCCAGCAGCCCGACTGCGAACACTGAAGCTTTCTTT.

This rearrangement joins TRBV7-3 to TRBJ2-1; 15 nucleotides agree with TRBD2. The CDR3 totals 16 residues. The J segment lost 8 bases and the V segment lost 4 bases, leaving 6 bases of the junction unmatched. CDR1 is SGHTA and CDR2 is FQGTGA in the germline V gene. Written as DNA, the CDR3 is TGTGCCAGCAGCTCTTCGGGGACTAGCGGGAGGCATGAGCAGTTCTTC. Amino acid sequence: CASSSSGTSGRHEQFF.

This chain uses TRBV7-3 with TRBJ2-3, with a tentative D call TRBD2 (6 bases). CDR3 length: 16 amino acids. Between the trimmed V and J ends, which lost 1 base and 5 bases, there was a span of 16 bases. Germline V lookup: CDR1 SGHTA, CDR2 FQGTGA. The CDR3 sequence: CASSLKLGGDGDTQYF. CDR3 nucleotide sequence: TGTGCCAGCAGCTTAAAGCTTGGAGGGGATGGAGATACGCAGTATTTT. The entire variable domain, with the rest obtained from reference TRBV7-3 and TRBJ2-3, is as follows: GAGVSQTPSNKVTEKGKYVELRCDPISGHTALYWYRQSLGQGPEFLIYFQGTGAADDSGLPNDRFFAVRPEGSVSTLKIQRTERGDSAVYLCASSLKLGGDGDTQYFGPGTRLTVL.

V usage is TRBV25-1 and J usage is TRBJ2-1; no clear D. From germline, CDR1 is MGHDK and CDR2 SYGVNS. The CDR3 loop spans 16 amino acids. V lost 2 bases and J lost 0, with 11 bases in between. The CDR3 region is CASSENDRRSYNEQFF. As DNA, the CDR3 is TGTGCCAGCAGTGAAAACGACCGGCGCTCCTACAATGAGCAGTTCTTC. The entire variable domain, with the rest obtained from reference TRBV25-1 and TRBJ2-1, is as follows: EADIYQTPRYLVIGTGKKITLECSQTMGHDKMYWYQQDPGMELHLIHYSYGVNSTEKGDLSSESTVSRIRTEHFPLTLESARPSHTSQYLCASSENDRRSYNEQFFGPGTRLTVL.

This clone appeared a few times. The chain has TRBV7-2 and TRBJ2-3; 10 bases line up with TRBD2. Germline V gene lookup returns CDR1 SGHTA and CDR2 FQGNSA. There are 18 residues in the CDR3. J lost 1 base, V lost 5 bases, and 12 bases had no gene match. As DNA, the CDR3 is TGTGCCAGCAGCCTTAGTCCCTGGACTAGCGGACGCACAGATACGCAGTATTTT. As protein: CASSLSPWTSGRTDTQYF.

The gene calls are TRBV6-5 and TRBJ2-5; 12 bases fit TRBD1. Trimming removed 6 bases from V and 1 base from J; junction bases left unmatched: 3. This CDR3 is built from 15 residues. Per the germline V gene, CDR1 is MNHEY and CDR2 is SVGAGI. Here the CDR3 reads CASRRDRGRQETQYF. DNA for the CDR3: TGTGCCAGCAGGCGGGACAGGGGGCGCCAAGAGACCCAGTACTTC.

The genes are TRBV2 and TRBJ2-7; TRBD1 might be the D (5 bases). Germline CDR1 and CDR2: SNHLY and FYNNEI. The V end was cut by 6 bases, the J end by 2 bases, with 11 bases between. CDR3 length: 13 amino acids. CDR3 bases: TGTGCCAGCAGGGTCAGGGCCACCTACGAGCAGTACTTC. Residues: CASRVRATYEQYF.

V is TRBV7-8 and J is TRBJ2-1; D is undetermined. Germline loops: CDR1 SGHVS, CDR2 FQNEAQ. Trimming stripped 5 bases from V and 4 bases from J, with 9 bases between. The CDR3 runs to 13 residues. The CDR3 bases are TGTGCCAGCAGCCCCGACGGATACAATGAGCAGTTCTTC. Encoded protein: CASSPDGYNEQFF.